The 27 T cell receptor beta chains below all came from one sample that was sequenced in a study of chemoradiotherapy in HPV16-positive cancers. Using immunoSEQ multiplex PCR, the repertoire was profiled, and TCRdb retains in-frame clones only, with some absent. Of 8,000 or so clones in the sample, less than 75% were seen once. This sample was obtained from a patient who underwent chemoradiotherapy. These TCRs come from a human donor with HPV-associated anogenital cancer.

This clone showed up just a few times. The V gene is TRBV19, the J gene TRBJ2-7, with no clear D. The CDR3 loop spans 12 amino acids. Trimming stripped 2 bases from V and 4 bases from J, with 6 bases between. Germline lookup yields CDR1 LNHDA and CDR2 SQIVND (reference sequence). The CDR3 DNA is TGTGCCAGTAGTATAATTGGGTACGAGCAGTACTTC. Translated, it gives CASSIIGYEQYF.

This clone turned up a few times. The chain has TRBV5-6 and TRBJ1-6, with D possibly matching TRBD1 (6 bases). This CDR3 is built from 14 residues. Germline CDR1 is SGHDT and CDR2 is YYEEEE. V was pared by 2 bases and J by 7 bases, with 10 bases between. CDR3 nucleotide sequence: TGTGCCAGCAGCTTTAGGGGGTCCAATTCACCCCTCCACTTT. It translates to CASSFRGSNSPLHF. Full variable domain (outside the CDR3, taken from reference TRBV5-6 and TRBJ1-6): DAGVTQSPTHLIKTRGQQVTLRCSPKSGHDTVSWYQQALGQGPQFIFQYYEEEERQRGNFPDRFSGHQFPNYSSELNVNALLLGDSALYLCASSFRGSNSPLHFGNGTRLTVT.

In DNA form, the CDR3 reads TGCAGCGTCGCACTACAGGGCGCTGAAGCTTTCTTT. Protein sequence: CSVALQGAEAFF. The chain recombines TRBV29-1 with TRBJ1-1; possible D gene TRBD1, 6 bases. The V end lost 6 bases, the J end lost 6 bases, and 14 bases lay between the germline ends. The CDR3 consists of 12 residues. Germline loops: CDR1 SQVTM, CDR2 ANQGSEA.

The V gene is TRBV6-5, the J gene TRBJ1-2, with D possibly TRBD1 on 5 matching bases. Per the germline V gene, CDR1 is MNHEY and CDR2 is SVGAGI. The CDR3 extends over 16 amino acids. V shed 0 bases and J shed 3 bases, with 14 bases lying between them. The CDR3 nucleotides are TGTGCCAGCAGTTACTCGATTCGGGGGAAAGACTATGGCTACACCTTC. Its protein is CASSYSIRGKDYGYTF.

The gene calls are TRBV11-1 and TRBJ2-5; no firm D call. The CDR3 runs 13 residues. The germline V gene has CDR1 SGHAT and CDR2 FQDESV (reference sequence). With 5 bases removed from V and 3 bases from J, the gap between germline ends came to 10 bases. CDR3 coding DNA: TGTGCCAGCAGCCTCCCCACCAAAGAGACCCAGTACTTC. Encoded protein: CASSLPTKETQYF.

V is TRBV7-2 and J is TRBJ1-4; perhaps TRBD1 as D (6 bases). V lost 5 bases to trimming and J lost 6 bases, with 16 bases between them. Per the germline V gene, CDR1 is SGHTA and CDR2 is FQGNSA. The CDR3 extends over 15 amino acids. CDR3 bases: TGTGCCAGCAGCCCCGGGAGGGGGTGGGATGAAAAACTGTTTTTT. Residues: CASSPGRGWDEKLFF. The full variable domain, with the rest looked up from reference TRBV7-2 and TRBJ1-4, is GAGVSQSPSNKVTEKGKDVELRCDPISGHTALYWYRQSLGQGLEFLIYFQGNSAPDKSGLPSDRFSAERTGGSVSTLTIQRTQQEDSAVYLCASSPGRGWDEKLFFGSGTQLSVL.

The V gene is TRBV15, the J gene TRBJ2-3, with D possibly matching TRBD1 (5 bases). CDR3 length equals 15 residues. V lost 4 bases, J lost 2 bases, and 13 bases lay in between. CDR1 and CDR2 from the germline V gene are LNHNV and YYDKDF (reference sequence). CDR3 sequence reads: CATSNPQGATDTQYF. The CDR3 DNA reads as TGTGCCACCAGCAATCCCCAGGGTGCCACAGATACGCAGTATTTT. Variable domain in full (rest from reference TRBV15 and TRBJ2-3): DAMVIQNPRYQVTQFGKPVTLSCSQTLNHNVMYWYQQKSSQAPKLLFHYYDKDFNNEADTPDNFQSRRPNTSFCFLDIRSPGLGDTAMYLCATSNPQGATDTQYFGPGTRLTVL.

The CDR3 coding sequence is TGCGCCAGCAGCCTGACACTAAGGGAGCAGTACTTC. Protein: CASSLTLREQYF. This chain joins TRBV5-1 and TRBJ2-7; D is undetermined. This CDR3 region has 12 residues. The germline gives CDR1 SGHRS, CDR2 YFSETQ. Trimming shortened V by 4 bases and J by 7 bases, and 12 bases separated the two germline ends.

The V gene is TRBV7-2, the J gene TRBJ2-1; D is possibly TRBD2 (5 bases). Germline V gene lookup returns CDR1 SGHTA and CDR2 FQGNSA. With 1 base removed from V and 7 bases from J, the gap between germline ends came to 17 bases. This CDR3 is built from 16 residues. The CDR3 DNA is TGTGCCAGCAGCTTAGGAGGGATTAGAAGCGGTAATGAGCAGTTCTTC. As protein: CASSLGGIRSGNEQFF.

Only a few counts were recorded for this clone. The chain carries TRBV6-5 and TRBJ2-2; 7 bases map to TRBD1. The germline gives CDR1 MNHEY, CDR2 SVGAGI. V lost 6 bases and J lost 7; bases outside the gene matches: 11. This CDR3 has 15 residues. The CDR3 DNA is TGTGCCAGCAGCCTCACAGGGGTTCTGGGCGGGGAGCTGTTTTTT. Translation: CASSLTGVLGGELFF.

This clone is large by share. The chain uses TRBV6-6 and TRBJ2-2; tentatively, D is TRBD2 (7 bases). The germline CDR1 and CDR2 sequences are MNHNY and SVGAGI (reference sequence). This CDR3 spans 13 amino acids. V lost 9 bases, J lost 3 bases, and 11 bases lay in between. The CDR3: CASGGADTGELFF. The CDR3 DNA reads as TGTGCCAGTGGGGGGGCGGACACCGGGGAGCTGTTTTTT.

This chain joins TRBV7-2 and TRBJ1-1; 10 bases are a match to TRBD1. V was pared by 3 bases and J by 5 bases, with 3 bases of the junction left unmatched. The germline V gene encodes CDR1 SGHTA and CDR2 FQGNSA. The length of the CDR3 is 14 residues. CDR3 residues: CASSFGQGVTEAFF. The CDR3 DNA reads as TGTGCCAGCAGCTTCGGACAGGGGGTTACTGAAGCTTTCTTT.

This clone has a handful of counts. The chain recombines TRBV27 with TRBJ1-5; 7 nucleotides line up with TRBD1. The CDR3 runs 13 residues. Germline CDR1 is MNHEY and CDR2 is SMNVEV (reference sequence). The V gene end was trimmed by 4 bases and the J gene end by 9 bases; junction bases not matched to a gene: 6. Here the CDR3 DNA reads TGTGCCAGCAGTTCGACAGGGAAATGGCCCCAGCATTTT. As protein: CASSSTGKWPQHF.

There are a few counts of this clone. The DNA is omitted, as the CDR3 cannot be located on it reliably, and the CDR3 follows TCRdb's listing. This chain connects TRBV2 to TRBJ1-2; the D segment call TRBD1 is taken from the table without a DNA check. Germline CDR1 and CDR2: SNHLY and FYNNEI. Inclusive of both ends, the CDR3 amounts to 14 amino acids. CDR3: CASSTSTANYGYTF.

This clone has only a few counts. This chain uses TRBV7-9 with TRBJ2-2; D is undetermined. Trimming pared 3 bases from V and 5 bases from J, leaving 7 bases between. The germline V gene has CDR1 SEHNR and CDR2 FQNEAQ (reference sequence). This CDR3 is built from 13 residues. The CDR3 here is CASSFAGTGELFF. The CDR3 DNA sequence: TGTGCCAGCAGCTTTGCTGGGACCGGGGAGCTGTTTTTT.

This chain links TRBV7-9 with TRBJ1-4, with D possibly matching TRBD1 (6 bases). The length of the CDR3 is 16 residues. The V and J ends lost 4 bases and 7 bases respectively, with 19 bases between them. Germline lookup yields CDR1 SEHNR and CDR2 FQNEAQ (reference sequence). CDR3 bases: TGTGCCAGCAGCTCCTCCACAGGGTCTGGGGGTGAAAAACTGTTTTTT. Translation: CASSSSTGSGGEKLFF.

Only a few counts were recorded for this clone. The chain joins TRBV6-1 to TRBJ1-5; 8 bases map to TRBD1. The CDR3 extends over 15 amino acids. V was pared by 5 bases and J by 1 base, with 4 bases of the junction left unmatched. Per germline, CDR1 MNHNS and CDR2 SASEGT. In nucleotides, the CDR3 is TGTGCCAGCAGTTTTACAGGGGGGAGCAATCAGCCCCAGCATTTT. It encodes CASSFTGGSNQPQHF.

The gene calls are TRBV4-3 and TRBJ2-1; 11 bases are shared with TRBD2. The CDR3 consists of 15 residues. Germline-derived CDR1 and CDR2 are LGHNA and YSLEER. The ends lost 4 bases at V and 8 bases at J; junction bases unmatched: 7. Written as DNA, the CDR3 is TGCGCCAGCAGCCGACGACTAGCGGGGAACTATGAGCAGTTCTTC. As protein: CASSRRLAGNYEQFF.

The chain combines TRBV7-2 with TRBJ1-5; TRBD1 is a possible D gene (5 bases). V was cut by 2 bases and J by 3 bases, with 11 bases left in between. The CDR3 runs 15 residues. CDR1 is SGHTA and CDR2 is FQGNSA in the germline V gene. The CDR3 nucleotides are TGTGCCAGCAGCTTAAACGGACAACCCAATCAGCCCCAGCATTTT. Protein sequence: CASSLNGQPNQPQHF.

The V call is TRBV5-6, the J call TRBJ2-1; 9 bases are shared with TRBD2. Germline assignment: CDR1 SGHDT and CDR2 YYEEEE. There are 16 residues in the CDR3. V dropped 1 base and J dropped 4; count of bases not matched to a gene: 6. In nucleotides, the CDR3 is TGTGCCAGCAGCTTGAAGCGGGGGGTAAATTACAATGAGCAGTTCTTC. It is translated as CASSLKRGVNYNEQFF. The complete variable domain, with remaining parts taken from reference TRBV5-6 and TRBJ2-1, reads DAGVTQSPTHLIKTRGQQVTLRCSPKSGHDTVSWYQQALGQGPQFIFQYYEEEERQRGNFPDRFSGHQFPNYSSELNVNALLLGDSALYLCASSLKRGVNYNEQFFGPGTRLTVL.

This chain joins TRBV4-3 and TRBJ2-3, with 8 bases identical to TRBD1. CDR3 length equals 19 residues. Per the germline V gene, CDR1 is LGHNA and CDR2 is YSLEER. The J segment lost 6 bases and the V segment lost 3 bases, leaving 20 bases of the junction unmatched. CDR3 protein: CASSQVRDRSRPEGDTQYF. DNA of the CDR3: TGCGCCAGCAGCCAGGTCCGGGACAGGTCGCGACCCGAAGGGGATACGCAGTATTTT.

The V call is TRBV11-2, the J call TRBJ2-2, with TRBD2 as a possible D gene (5 bases). The V gene lost 5 bases and the J gene lost 2 bases, with 9 bases spanning the gap. The CDR3 consists of 14 residues. Germline assignment: CDR1 SGHAT and CDR2 FQNNGV. This CDR3 is CASSRRGNTGELFF. The CDR3 nucleotides read TGTGCCAGCAGCCGTCGGGGAAACACCGGGGAGCTGTTTTTT.

V usage is TRBV7-2 and J usage is TRBJ2-1; the D gene is possibly TRBD1 (5 bases). The germline V gene has CDR1 SGHTA and CDR2 FQGNSA. The length of the CDR3 is 16 residues. Trimming pared 4 bases from V and 5 bases from J, leaving 18 bases between. This CDR3 is CASSSTAGAGHNEQFF. The CDR3 nucleotides are TGTGCCAGCAGCTCCACCGCTGGGGCTGGGCACAATGAGCAGTTCTTC.

The chain uses TRBV7-9 and TRBJ2-5; 10 positions match TRBD2. Germline V gene lookup returns CDR1 SEHNR and CDR2 FQNEAQ (reference sequence). After removal of 2 bases from V and 0 bases from J, the junction contained 0 bases not matched to a gene. CDR3 length: 15 residues. CDR3 sequence (DNA): TGTGCCAGCAGCTTACTAGCGGGGGACCAAGAGACCCAGTACTTC. Translation gives CASSLLAGDQETQYF.

CDR3 nucleotide sequence: TGCGCCAGCAGCCCGTCGGTAGGCCCCCTAACTAATGAAAAACTGTTTTTT. Its protein is CASSPSVGPLTNEKLFF. V gene TRBV5-1 combines with J gene TRBJ1-4; D is undetermined. In germline, CDR1 is SGHRS, CDR2 YFSETQ. V shed 4 bases and J shed 1 base, with 17 bases lying between them. The CDR3 is made up of 17 amino acids.

The chain combines TRBV6-6 with TRBJ1-1, with 9 bases lining up with TRBD1. The CDR3 spans 15 residues. The junction had 8 bases not matched to a gene; V was cut back by 6 bases and J by 3 bases. Germline loops: CDR1 MNHNY, CDR2 SVGAGI (reference sequence). The CDR3 reads CASRPGQGGHTEAFF. CDR3 DNA sequence: TGTGCCAGCAGACCGGGACAGGGAGGTCACACTGAAGCTTTCTTT.

The rearrangement joins TRBV5-4 to TRBJ1-2; D is uncertain. CDR1 is SGHNT and CDR2 is YYREEE in the germline V gene (reference sequence). The CDR3 runs to 13 residues. V gave up 4 bases and J gave up 0 bases, with 7 bases separating them. The CDR3 nucleotides read TGTGCCAGCAGCAAGGAAACTAACTATGGCTACACCTTC. This encodes CASSKETNYGYTF. Full variable domain (missing parts from reference TRBV5-4 and TRBJ1-2): ETGVTQSPTHLIKTRGQQVTLRCSSQSGHNTVSWYQQALGQGPQFIFQYYREEENGRGNFPPRFSGLQFPNYSSELNVNALELDDSALYLCASSKETNYGYTFGSGTRLTVV.